One and the same sample provided the 21 T cell receptor beta chains below, sequenced in a study of blood T cells in healthy people across ages (dated by TCRdb to about 2015). Library preparation employed 5' RACE. Sequencing was carried out with an Illumina HiSeq 2500. A second PCR of roughly 7 to 11 cycles was performed with a sample-barcoded 5' primer and a J-beta primer mix. TCRdb ran its own pipeline on the public reads, namely fastp trimming at Q25 and MiXCR clone calling, and kept in-frame beta chains. Merged by CDR3 protein, the rows form single entries marked with the most common genes and DNA. This sample has around 520,000 distinct CDR3 sequences in its table, and roughly a quarter of those were observed once. Roughly 3.5% of the sample goes to the ten largest clones. The same sample was also studied in work on T cells of mothers and their children.

Specimen: blood. The receptors derive from a boy aged 2 to 10 in good health.

Comment on this clonotype: The germline gene is not matched at one end of the junction; a read error may be the cause. The V and J genes are TRBV7-6 and TRBJ2-3; D perhaps matches TRBD2 (6 bases). Germline loops: CDR1 SGHVS, CDR2 FNYEAQ. This CDR3 has 12 amino acids. The CDR3 sequence: CASSHVAETADF. DNA of the CDR3: TGTGCCAGCAGCCACGTAGCGGAGACGGCTGATTTT.

The chain carries TRBV2 and TRBJ2-3; D is possibly TRBD1 or TRBD2 (7 bases each). Germline CDR1 is SNHLY and CDR2 is FYNNEI. This CDR3 has 13 amino acids. V gave up 7 bases and J gave up 8 bases, with 16 bases separating them. Written as DNA, the CDR3 is TGTGCCAGCATCGAGGGAGGGGGCGGTACGCAGTATTTT. It is translated as CASIEGGGGTQYF.

In its sample, this clonotype was seen many times. The chain recombines TRBV5-1 with TRBJ1-1; a possible D gene is TRBD1 (6 bases). V lost 0 bases to trimming and J lost 0 bases, with 12 bases between them. The CDR3 loop spans 16 amino acids. Looked up from germline, CDR1 is SGHRS and CDR2 is YFSETQ. The CDR3, as DNA: TGCGCCAGCAGCTTGGACAGGGCAAACCTGAACACTGAAGCTTTCTTT. This translates into CASSLDRANLNTEAFF.

This clonotype showed up just a few times. This chain joins TRBV12-3 or TRBV12-4 and TRBJ1-4; 7 nucleotides agree with TRBD1. The CDR3 sequence is 15 residues long. V shed 4 bases and J 8 bases; nucleotides not matched to a gene: 10. This CDR3 reads CASSSAGGLREKLFF. The DNA for the CDR3 is TGTGCCAGCAGTTCGGCAGGGGGTTTAAGGGAAAAACTGTTTTTT.

The gene calls are TRBV12-3 or TRBV12-4 and TRBJ1-2, with D uncertain. Trimming left V 5 bases short and J 8 bases short, with 12 bases between. There are 12 residues in the CDR3. Written as DNA, the CDR3 is TGTGCCAGCAGTACCGACCCATGGGGCTACACCTTC. Its translation: CASSTDPWGYTF.

This clonotype was recorded a few times. The rearrangement links TRBV6-1 to TRBJ2-5, with D uncertain. The J call could be wrong; TRBJ2-7 is a better fit for the DNA end. This CDR3 region has 11 residues. CDR1 and CDR2 (germline): MNHNS, SASEGT. In nucleotides, the CDR3 is TGTGCCAGCGCGGAGACCTACGAGCAGTACTTC. This gives the protein CASAETYEQYF.

This chain joins TRBV20-1 and TRBJ2-2, with D possibly being TRBD1 (5 bases). The CDR3 has 14 residues. Trimming removed 3 bases from V and 1 base from J, with 9 bases in between. Germline lookup yields CDR1 DFQATT and CDR2 SNEGSKA (reference sequence). CDR3 sequence reads: CSARTVWNTGELFF. CDR3 DNA: TGCAGTGCTAGGACAGTGTGGAACACCGGGGAGCTGTTTTTT.

A few counts support this clonotype. This rearrangement joins TRBV9 to TRBJ2-2; the D is unclear. Between the trimmed V and J ends, which lost 2 bases and 6 bases, there was a span of 11 bases. The CDR3 is made up of 14 amino acids. The germline gives CDR1 SGDLS, CDR2 YYNGEE. In DNA form, the CDR3 reads TGTGCCAGCAGCGTGGACGGATACCCCGGGGAGCTGTTTTTT. It is translated as CASSVDGYPGELFF.

A note on this clonotype: An end of the junction does not agree with germline; a read error may underlie this. This sequence joins TRBV20-1 and TRBJ2-5, with a tentative D call TRBD2 (5 bases). The germline CDR1 and CDR2 sequences are DFQATT and SNEGSKA (reference sequence). This CDR3 has 12 amino acids. CDR3 sequence: CGAFRGDETQYF. The CDR3 coding sequence is TGCGGTGCTTTTCGGGGTGACGAGACCCAGTACTTC.

This clonotype was seen more than once but under ten times. The CDR3 region has the DNA TGTGCCAGCAGCACCCCGACAGGGGACTACGAGCAGTACTTC. It is translated as CASSTPTGDYEQYF. This chain uses TRBV6-6 with TRBJ2-5; 8 positions agree with TRBD1. The DNA end favors TRBJ2-7, so the J call may be wrong. The CDR3 extends over 14 amino acids. CDR1 and CDR2 (germline): MNHNY, SVGAGI (reference sequence).

The chain joins TRBV5-5 to TRBJ2-6; D ambiguous. The CDR3 consists of 15 residues. V lost 3 bases and J lost 0, with 7 bases in between. Germline V gives CDR1 SGHKS, CDR2 YYEKEE (reference sequence). Written as DNA, the CDR3 is TGTGCCAGCAGCTCGGCACCCTCTGGGGCCAACGTCCTGACTTTC. Translating gives CASSSAPSGANVLTF.

This clonotype was observed a handful of times. CDR3 DNA: TGTGCCAGCAGTTACCCCCGGGACAGGCGTACTGAAGCTTTCTTT. Translation: CASSYPRDRRTEAFF. This rearrangement joins TRBV6-6 to TRBJ1-1, with 8 bases fitting TRBD1. CDR1 is MNHNY and CDR2 is SVGAGI in the germline V gene (reference sequence). After removal of 2 bases from V and 5 bases from J, the junction contained 7 bases not matched to a gene. CDR3 length equals 15 residues.

This clonotype occurred a few times. This chain joins TRBV30 and TRBJ2-4; D remains ambiguous. CDR1 and CDR2 (germline): GTSNPN, SVGIG (reference sequence). There are 12 residues in the CDR3. V gave up 0 bases and J gave up 7 bases, with 7 bases separating them. CDR3 coding DNA: TGTGCCTGGAGTGTAATGATCAACATTCAGTACTTC. Translation gives CAWSVMINIQYF.

This clonotype appeared a few times. The genes are TRBV18 and TRBJ1-2; D possibly corresponds to TRBD1 (5 bases). V was shortened by 4 bases and J by 4 bases, with 13 bases between the two germline ends. Per germline, CDR1 KGHSH and CDR2 LQKENI. The CDR3 is made up of 14 amino acids. The CDR3 nucleotides read TGTGCCAGCTCACAAAGGATGACAGTCTATGGCTACACCTTC. It translates to CASSQRMTVYGYTF.

This clonotype showed up just a few times. The V call is TRBV20-1, the J call TRBJ2-4, with D unclear. Germline values: CDR1 DFQATT, CDR2 SNEGSKA (reference sequence). This CDR3 has 15 amino acids. The V gene lost 0 bases and the J gene lost 4 bases, with 13 bases spanning the gap. The CDR3 nucleotides are TGCAGTGCTAGAGAGCCCAGCGCGAATAAAAACATTCAGTACTTC. This translates into CSAREPSANKNIQYF.

The chain has TRBV10-3 and TRBJ2-6; 7 positions agree with TRBD1. V was pared by 9 bases and J by 0 bases, with 11 bases of the junction left unmatched. This CDR3 region has 17 residues. CDR1 is ENHRY and CDR2 is SYGVKD in the germline V gene. CDR3 loop: CAIASGQISSGANVLTF. Here the CDR3 DNA reads TGTGCCATTGCCTCGGGACAGATAAGCTCTGGGGCCAACGTCCTGACTTTC.

The chain carries TRBV20-1 and TRBJ1-4; 7 bases fit TRBD1. The CDR3 has 13 residues. Germline CDR1 DFQATT, CDR2 SNEGSKA (reference sequence). Trimming cost V 5 bases and J 2 bases; bases outside gene matches: 2. This CDR3 reads CSALDRTNEKLFF. CDR3 bases: TGCAGTGCTCTGGACAGGACTAATGAAAAACTGTTTTTT.

This chain joins TRBV11-2 and TRBJ2-5, with 7 bases matching TRBD1. This CDR3 contains 14 residues. Unmatched junction bases numbered 3, after V lost 3 bases and J lost 2 bases. CDR1 and CDR2 (germline): SGHAT, FQNNGV. In DNA, the CDR3 is TGTGCCAGCAGCTTTAACAGGGGACAAGAGACCCAGTACTTC. Translating it yields CASSFNRGQETQYF.

This clonotype was seen only a few times. The J gene is TRBJ2-5, the V gene TRBV6-1; 7 bases map to TRBD1. This CDR3 contains 16 residues. The trim removed 6 bases at V and 7 bases at J, leaving 17 bases unmatched. CDR1 and CDR2 from the germline V gene are MNHNS and SASEGT. In DNA, the CDR3 is TGTGCCAGCAGGCGGCCCCACAGGGGTGGACTGGGGACCCAGTACTTC. This gives the protein CASRRPHRGGLGTQYF.

A few counts support this clonotype. At one end, the junction sequence differs from germline, possibly due to a read error. V and J are TRBV14 and TRBJ2-3, with D hard to call. The CDR3 is 15 amino acids. Germline V lookup: CDR1 SGHDN, CDR2 FVKESK. CDR3 sequence: CASSQGRSDTDTQYF. In DNA form, the CDR3 reads TGTGCCAGCAGTCAAGGAAGAAGCGACACAGATACGCAGTATTTT.

In its sample, this clonotype was seen a few times. The chain employs TRBV12-3 or TRBV12-4 and TRBJ2-7; D may be TRBD2 (6 bases). Deletions cut 3 bases from V and 0 bases from J, with 12 bases between. The CDR3 contains 15 residues. The CDR3 DNA is TGTGCCAGCAGTTTCGGGACTCCTAGCTCCTACGAGCAGTACTTC. This codes for CASSFGTPSSYEQYF.